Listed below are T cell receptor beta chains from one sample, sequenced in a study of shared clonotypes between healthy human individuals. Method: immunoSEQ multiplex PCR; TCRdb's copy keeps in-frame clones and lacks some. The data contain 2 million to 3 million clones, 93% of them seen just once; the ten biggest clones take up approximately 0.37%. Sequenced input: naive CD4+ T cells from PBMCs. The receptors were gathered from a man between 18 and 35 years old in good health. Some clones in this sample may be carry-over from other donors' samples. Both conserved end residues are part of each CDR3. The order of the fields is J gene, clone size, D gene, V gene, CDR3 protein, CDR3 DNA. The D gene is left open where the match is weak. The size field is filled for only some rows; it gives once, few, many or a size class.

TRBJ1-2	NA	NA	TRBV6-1	CASSDFGSAGRYGYTF	TGTGCCAGCAGTGATTTTGGTTCGGCAGGCCGCTATGGCTACACCTTC
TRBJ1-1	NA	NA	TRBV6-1	CASSGWTAPEAFF	TGTGCCAGCAGTGGGTGGACAGCCCCTGAAGCTTTCTTT
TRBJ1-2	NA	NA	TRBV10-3	CAISARRGAGYTF	TGTGCCATCAGTGCCCGACGTGGGGCGGGCTACACCTTC
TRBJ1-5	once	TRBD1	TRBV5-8	CASSPDRGQLGSNQPQHF	TGTGCCAGCAGCCCTGACAGGGGGCAGCTAGGGAGCAATCAGCCCCAGCATTTT
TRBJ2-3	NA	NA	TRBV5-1	CASSSSNTDTQYF	TGCGCCAGCAGCTCGAGCAACACAGATACGCAGTATTTT
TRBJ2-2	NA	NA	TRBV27	CASSLLARENTGELFF	TGTGCCAGCAGTTTGTTAGCGCGAGAGAACACCGGGGAGCTGTTTTTT
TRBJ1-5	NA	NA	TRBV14	CASSHDVGEGQPQHF	TGTGCCAGCAGCCATGACGTAGGGGAAGGTCAGCCCCAGCATTTT
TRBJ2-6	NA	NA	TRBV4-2	CASSQVGSGANVLTF	TGTGCCAGCAGCCAAGTGGGGTCTGGGGCCAACGTCCTGACTTTC
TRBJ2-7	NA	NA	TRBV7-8	CASSARDENYEQYF	TGTGCCAGCAGCGCGAGGGACGAGAACTACGAGCAGTACTTC
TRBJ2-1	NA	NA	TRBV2	CASSGFGNEQFF	TGTGCCAGCAGTGGTTTCGGCAATGAGCAGTTCTTC
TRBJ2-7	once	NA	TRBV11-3	CASSLDGYEQYF	TGTGCCAGCAGCTTAGATGGGTACGAGCAGTACTTC
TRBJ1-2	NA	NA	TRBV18	CASSPNRDSNYGYTF	TGTGCCAGCTCACCAAACAGGGACTCTAACTATGGCTACACCTTC
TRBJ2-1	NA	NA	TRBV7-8	CASSARPPGKLF	TGTGCCAGCAGCGCAAGACCACCAGGAAAACTCTTC
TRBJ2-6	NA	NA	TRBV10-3	CAISDQASGANVLTF	TGTGCCATCAGTGATCAGGCCTCTGGGGCCAACGTCCTGACTTTC
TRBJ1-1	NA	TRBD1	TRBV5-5	CASSFLGGLNTEAFF	TGTGCCAGCAGCTTTCTAGGGGGCCTGAACACTGAAGCTTTCTTT
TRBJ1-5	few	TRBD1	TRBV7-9	CASSPGQGASNQPQHF	TGTGCCAGCAGCCCAGGACAGGGTGCTAGCAATCAGCCCCAGCATTTT
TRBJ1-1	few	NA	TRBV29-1	CSVGRNTEAFF	TGCAGCGTCGGTCGCAACACTGAAGCTTTCTTT
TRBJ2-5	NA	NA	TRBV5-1	CASSLSGTQGETQYF	TGCGCCAGCAGCTTGTCCGGGACCCAAGGGGAGACCCAGTACTTC
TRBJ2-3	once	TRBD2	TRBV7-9	CASSWTSGRAVTQYF	TGTGCCAGCAGCTGGACTAGCGGGAGGGCGGTTACGCAGTATTTT
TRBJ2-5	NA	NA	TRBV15	CATSPGADYYQETQYF	TGTGCCACCAGCCCCGGCGCGGACTATTACCAAGAGACCCAGTACTTC
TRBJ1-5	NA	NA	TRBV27	CASSARSEGRPQHF	TGTGCCAGCAGTGCGAGGTCGGAGGGACGGCCCCAGCATTTT
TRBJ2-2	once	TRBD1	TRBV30	CAWSVRGQGSGELFF	TGTGCCTGGAGTGTTAGGGGGCAGGGTTCTGGGGAGCTGTTTTTT
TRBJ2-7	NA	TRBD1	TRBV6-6	CASSSPGQGMREQYF	TGTGCCAGCAGTTCTCCGGGACAGGGTATGCGCGAGCAGTACTTC
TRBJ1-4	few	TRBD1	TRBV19	CASSGDRGPGTNEKLFF	TGTGCCAGTAGTGGAGACAGGGGACCGGGAACTAATGAAAAACTGTTTTTT
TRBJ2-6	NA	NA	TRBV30	CAWSVLGSFSGANVLTF	TGTGCCTGGAGTGTCTTGGGCAGCTTCTCTGGGGCCAACGTCCTGACTTTC
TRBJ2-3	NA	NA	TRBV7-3	CASSLLNTDTQYF	TGTGCCAGCAGCTTACTGAACACAGATACGCAGTATTTT
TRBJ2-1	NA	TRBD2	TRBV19	CASSNPAGGPKFSNEQFF	TGTGCCAGTAGTAACCCAGCGGGAGGCCCGAAATTTTCCAATGAGCAGTTCTTC
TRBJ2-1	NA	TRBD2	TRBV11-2	CASRPLAGIYNEQFF	TGTGCCAGCAGACCCCTAGCGGGGATTTACAATGAGCAGTTCTTC
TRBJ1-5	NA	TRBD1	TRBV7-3	CASSPFTGAGQPQHF	TGTGCCAGCAGCCCATTTACAGGGGCGGGTCAGCCCCAGCATTTT
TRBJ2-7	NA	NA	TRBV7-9	CASSLEVVEQYF	TGTGCCAGCAGCTTAGAGGTGGTTGAGCAGTACTTC
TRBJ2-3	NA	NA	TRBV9	CASSDNRNPTDTQYF	TGTGCCAGCAGCGACAACAGGAACCCCACAGATACGCAGTATTTT
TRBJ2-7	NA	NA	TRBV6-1	CASSEFGLTPANEQYF	TGTGCCAGCAGTGAATTCGGACTAACCCCTGCTAACGAGCAGTACTTC
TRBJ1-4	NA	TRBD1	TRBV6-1	CASRTGTGVKLFF	TGTGCCAGCAGGACCGGGACAGGGGTAAAACTGTTTTTT
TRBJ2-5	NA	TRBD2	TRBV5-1	CASSFLILAGLHQETQYF	TGCGCCAGCAGCTTTCTCATCCTAGCGGGCCTCCACCAAGAGACCCAGTACTTC
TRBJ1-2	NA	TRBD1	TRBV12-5	CASGLVPGGPYGYTF	TGTGCTAGTGGTTTGGTCCCAGGGGGCCCCTATGGCTACACCTTC
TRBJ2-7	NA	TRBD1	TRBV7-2	CASSFGTGQGYEQYF	TGTGCCAGCAGCTTCGGGACCGGACAGGGCTACGAGCAGTACTTC
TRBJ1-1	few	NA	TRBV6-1	CASSEKGGTEAFF	TGTGCCAGCAGTGAAAAGGGGGGCACTGAAGCTTTCTTT
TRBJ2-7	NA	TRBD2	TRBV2	CASSEARRGSRSYEQYF	TGTGCCAGCAGTGAAGCGCGGCGGGGGTCAAGATCCTACGAGCAGTACTTC
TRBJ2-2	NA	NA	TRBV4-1	CASSQETRGARSNGELFF	TGCGCCAGCAGCCAAGAAACCCGGGGGGCCCGTAGTAACGGGGAGCTGTTTTTT
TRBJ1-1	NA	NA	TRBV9	CASSAQALGTEAFF	TGTGCCAGCAGCGCCCAGGCGTTGGGGACTGAAGCTTTCTTT
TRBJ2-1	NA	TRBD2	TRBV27	CASRAGMGLAGDNEQFF	TGTGCCAGCAGAGCCGGGATGGGACTAGCGGGAGACAATGAGCAGTTCTTC
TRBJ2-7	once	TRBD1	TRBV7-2	CASSLAAGGYEQYF	TGTGCCAGCAGCTTAGCAGCAGGGGGATACGAGCAGTACTTC
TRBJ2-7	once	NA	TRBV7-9	CASSMTGTTYEQYF	TGTGCCAGCAGCATGACAGGGACTACCTACGAGCAGTACTTC
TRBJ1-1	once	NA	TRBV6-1	CASSEEGRNTEAFF	TGTGCCAGCAGTGAAGAAGGGAGGAACACTGAAGCTTTCTTT
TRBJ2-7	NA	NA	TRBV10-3	CAISDTITRYEQYF	TGTGCCATCAGTGATACCATAACTCGCTACGAGCAGTACTTC
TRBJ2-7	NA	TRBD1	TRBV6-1	CASSDWGRGSYEQYF	TGTGCCAGCAGTGATTGGGGCAGGGGGTCCTACGAGCAGTACTTC
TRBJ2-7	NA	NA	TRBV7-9	CASSPPPSNASSYEQYF	TGTGCCAGCAGCCCCCCGCCCAGTAATGCCTCCTCCTACGAGCAGTACTTC
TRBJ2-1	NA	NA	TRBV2	CASHLERPGLPYNEQFF	TGTGCCAGCCACCTCGAGCGGCCGGGACTTCCCTACAATGAGCAGTTCTTC
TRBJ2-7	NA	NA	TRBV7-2	CASSLAGISYEQYF	TGTGCCAGCAGCTTGGCGGGGATCTCCTACGAGCAGTACTTC
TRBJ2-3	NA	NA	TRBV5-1	CASSLADSDLTDTQYF	TGCGCCAGCAGCTTGGCGGATTCTGATCTCACAGATACGCAGTATTTT
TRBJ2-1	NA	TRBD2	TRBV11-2	CASSLFTIAGVGNEQFF	TGTGCCAGCAGCTTGTTTACGATAGCGGGAGTGGGAAATGAGCAGTTCTTC
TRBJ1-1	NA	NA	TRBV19	CASSIDWGKGAFF	TGTGCCAGTAGTATAGATTGGGGGAAAGGAGCTTTCTTT
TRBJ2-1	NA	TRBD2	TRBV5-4	CASSALAGAYNEQFF	TGTGCCAGCAGCGCACTAGCGGGGGCTTACAATGAGCAGTTCTTC
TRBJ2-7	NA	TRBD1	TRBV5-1	CASSSAGTATYEQYF	TGCGCCAGCAGCTCAGCCGGGACAGCGACCTACGAGCAGTACTTC
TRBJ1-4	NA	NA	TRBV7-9	CASSFGRGDEKLFF	TGTGCCAGCAGCTTTGGCAGGGGAGATGAAAAACTGTTTTTT
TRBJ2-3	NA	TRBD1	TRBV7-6	CASSLWTGADTQYF	TGTGCCAGCAGCCTCTGGACAGGGGCAGATACGCAGTATTTT